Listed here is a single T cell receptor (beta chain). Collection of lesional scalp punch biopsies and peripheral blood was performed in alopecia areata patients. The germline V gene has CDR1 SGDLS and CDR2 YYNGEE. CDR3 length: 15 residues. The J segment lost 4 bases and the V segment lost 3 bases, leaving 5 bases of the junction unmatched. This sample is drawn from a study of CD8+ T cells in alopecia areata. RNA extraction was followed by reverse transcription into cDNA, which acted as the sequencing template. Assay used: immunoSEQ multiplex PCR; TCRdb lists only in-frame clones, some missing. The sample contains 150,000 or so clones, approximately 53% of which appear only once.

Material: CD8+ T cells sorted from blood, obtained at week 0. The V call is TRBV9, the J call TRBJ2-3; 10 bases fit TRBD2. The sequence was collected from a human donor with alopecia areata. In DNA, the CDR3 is TGTGCCAGCAGCGGCAGCGGGGGGGCGGCAGATACGCAGTATTTT. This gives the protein CASSGSGGAADTQYF.